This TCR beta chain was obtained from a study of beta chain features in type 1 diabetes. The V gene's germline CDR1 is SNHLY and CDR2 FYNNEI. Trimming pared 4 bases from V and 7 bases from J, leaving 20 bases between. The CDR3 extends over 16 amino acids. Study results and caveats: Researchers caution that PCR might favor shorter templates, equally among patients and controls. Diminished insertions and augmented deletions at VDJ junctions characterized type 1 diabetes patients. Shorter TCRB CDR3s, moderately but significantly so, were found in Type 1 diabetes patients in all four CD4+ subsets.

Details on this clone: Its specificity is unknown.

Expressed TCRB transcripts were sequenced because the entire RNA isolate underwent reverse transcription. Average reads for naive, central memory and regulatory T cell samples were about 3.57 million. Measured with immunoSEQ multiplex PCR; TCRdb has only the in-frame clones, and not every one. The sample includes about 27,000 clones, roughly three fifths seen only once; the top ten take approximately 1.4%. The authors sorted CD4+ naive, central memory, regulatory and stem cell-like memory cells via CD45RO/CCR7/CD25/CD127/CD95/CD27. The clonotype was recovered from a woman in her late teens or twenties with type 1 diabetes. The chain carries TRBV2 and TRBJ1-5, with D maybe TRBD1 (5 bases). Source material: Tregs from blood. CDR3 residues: CASSVLGAVNGQPQHF. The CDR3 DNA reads TGTGCCAGCAGTGTCCTTGGGGCAGTCAATGGGCAGCCCCAGCATTTT.